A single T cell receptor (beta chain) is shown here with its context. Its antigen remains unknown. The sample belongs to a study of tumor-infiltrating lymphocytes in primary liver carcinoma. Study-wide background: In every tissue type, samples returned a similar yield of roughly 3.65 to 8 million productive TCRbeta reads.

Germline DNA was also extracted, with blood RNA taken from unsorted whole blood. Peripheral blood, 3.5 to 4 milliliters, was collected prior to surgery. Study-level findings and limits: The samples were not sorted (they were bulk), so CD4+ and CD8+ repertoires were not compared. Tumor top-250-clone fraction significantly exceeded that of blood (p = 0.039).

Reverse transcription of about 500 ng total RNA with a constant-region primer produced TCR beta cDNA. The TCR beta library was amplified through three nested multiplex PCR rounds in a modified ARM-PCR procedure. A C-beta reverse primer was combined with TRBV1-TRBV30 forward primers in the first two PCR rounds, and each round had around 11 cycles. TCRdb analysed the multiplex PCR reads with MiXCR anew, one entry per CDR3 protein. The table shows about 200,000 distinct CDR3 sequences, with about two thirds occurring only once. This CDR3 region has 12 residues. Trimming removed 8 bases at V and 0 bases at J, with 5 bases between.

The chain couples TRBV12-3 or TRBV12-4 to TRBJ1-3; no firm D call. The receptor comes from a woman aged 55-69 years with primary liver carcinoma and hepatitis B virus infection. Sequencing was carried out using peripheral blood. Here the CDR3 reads CASVSSGNTIYF. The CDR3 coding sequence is TGTGCCAGCGTTTCCTCTGGAAACACCATATATTTT.